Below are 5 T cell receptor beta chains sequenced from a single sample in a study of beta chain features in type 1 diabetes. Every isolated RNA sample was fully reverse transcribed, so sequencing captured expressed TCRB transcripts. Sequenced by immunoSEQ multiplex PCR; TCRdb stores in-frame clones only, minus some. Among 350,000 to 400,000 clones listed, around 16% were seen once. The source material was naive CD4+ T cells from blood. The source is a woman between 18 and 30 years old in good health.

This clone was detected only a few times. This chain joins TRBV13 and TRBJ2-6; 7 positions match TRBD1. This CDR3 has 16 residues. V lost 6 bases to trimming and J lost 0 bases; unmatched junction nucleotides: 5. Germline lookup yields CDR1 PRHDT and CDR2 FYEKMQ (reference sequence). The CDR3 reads CASRRQGFSGANVLTF. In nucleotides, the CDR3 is TGTGCCAGCAGGAGACAGGGCTTCTCTGGGGCCAACGTCCTGACTTTC.

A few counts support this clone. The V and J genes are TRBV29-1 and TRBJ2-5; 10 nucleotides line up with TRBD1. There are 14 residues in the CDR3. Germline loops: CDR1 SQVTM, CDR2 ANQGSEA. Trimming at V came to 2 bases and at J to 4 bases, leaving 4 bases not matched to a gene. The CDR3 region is CSVERDRGSETQYF. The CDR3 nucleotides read TGCAGCGTTGAAAGGGACAGGGGATCAGAGACCCAGTACTTC.

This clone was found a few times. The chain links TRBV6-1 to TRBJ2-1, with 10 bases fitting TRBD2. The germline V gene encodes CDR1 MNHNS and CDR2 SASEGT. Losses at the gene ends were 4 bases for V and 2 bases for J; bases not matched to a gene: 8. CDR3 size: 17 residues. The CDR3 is CASSGTGLAGAYNEQFF. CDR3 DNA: TGTGCCAGCAGTGGGACGGGTCTAGCGGGAGCCTACAATGAGCAGTTCTTC.

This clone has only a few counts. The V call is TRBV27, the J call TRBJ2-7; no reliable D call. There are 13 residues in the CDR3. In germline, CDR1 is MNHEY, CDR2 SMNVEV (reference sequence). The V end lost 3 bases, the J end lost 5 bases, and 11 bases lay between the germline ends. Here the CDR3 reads CASSFARSNEQYF. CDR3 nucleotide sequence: TGTGCCAGCAGTTTCGCTAGATCCAACGAGCAGTACTTC.

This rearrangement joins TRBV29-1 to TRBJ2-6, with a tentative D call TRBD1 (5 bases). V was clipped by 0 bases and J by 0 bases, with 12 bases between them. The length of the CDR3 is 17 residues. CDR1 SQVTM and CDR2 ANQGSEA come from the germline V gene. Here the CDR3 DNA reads TGCAGCGTTGAAGACAGGGCCCTAGACTCTGGGGCCAACGTCCTGACTTTC. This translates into CSVEDRALDSGANVLTF.